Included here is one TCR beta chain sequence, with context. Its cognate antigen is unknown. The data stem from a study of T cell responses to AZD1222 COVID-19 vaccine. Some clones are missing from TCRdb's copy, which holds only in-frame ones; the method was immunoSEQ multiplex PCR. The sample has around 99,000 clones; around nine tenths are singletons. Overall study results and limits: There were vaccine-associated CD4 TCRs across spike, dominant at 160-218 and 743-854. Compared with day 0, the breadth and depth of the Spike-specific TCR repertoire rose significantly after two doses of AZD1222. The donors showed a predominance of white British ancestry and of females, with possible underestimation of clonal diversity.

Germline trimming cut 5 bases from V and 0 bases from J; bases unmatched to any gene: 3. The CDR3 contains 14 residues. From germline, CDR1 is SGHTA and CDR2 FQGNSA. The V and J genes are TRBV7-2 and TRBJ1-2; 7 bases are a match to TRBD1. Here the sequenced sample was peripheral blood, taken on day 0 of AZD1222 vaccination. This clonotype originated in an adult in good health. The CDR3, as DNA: TGTGCCAGCAGCCCCGGGACAGCTAACTATGGCTACACCTTC. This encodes CASSPGTANYGYTF.